A selection of T cell receptor beta chains follows, all from one sample in a study of CD8 T cells in ankylosing spondylitis. TCRdb used MiXCR to reprocess the 5' RACE reads, holding one entry per CDR3 protein. Of 150,000 to 200,000 distinct CDR3 sequences in the sample, approximately 9% were seen once. The sample was blood, either unsorted or a sorted T cell fraction (not recorded which). All receptors derive from a female donor with ankylosing spondylitis or in good health (not recorded which). CDR3s include the opening cysteine and the closing phenylalanine or tryptophan.

TRBV30,TRBJ2-3,CAWISSGVGTDTQYF
TRBV5-6,TRBJ2-1,CASSWGAEQFF
TRBV6-5,TRBJ1-3,CASSYSRSFPTSGNTIYF
TRBV28,TRBJ1-4,CASSSKNEKLFF
TRBV12-3/TRBV12-4,TRBJ2-1,CASRSAPIQGRNMNEQFF
TRBV20-1,TRBJ1-1,CSARASQGGEAFF
TRBV20-1,TRBJ2-7,CSAPPTSPTYEQYF
TRBV10-3,TRBJ2-2,CAISPTSGRVNTGELFF
TRBV5-5,TRBJ1-2,CASSLAQGANGYTF
TRBV9,TRBJ1-4,CASSVTATGSGEKLFF
TRBV2,TRBJ2-3,CANIRDRGQRSTDTQYF
TRBV4-2,TRBJ2-1,CASSQEKGRDEQFF
TRBV20-1,TRBJ1-2,CSARDRAFYGYTF
TRBV11-1,TRBJ1-4,CASSSGREESATNEKLFF
TRBV20-1,TRBJ2-7,CSARDEAATAPYEQYF
TRBV7-3,TRBJ2-1,CASSSPVAGGPEEQFF
TRBV6-5,TRBJ2-7,CASSYKEAVPYEQYF
TRBV27,TRBJ2-7,CASKRSFSYEQYF
TRBV2,TRBJ2-1,CASRSERSYNEQFF
TRBV4-3,TRBJ2-1,CASSQDVGLPHNEQFF
TRBV7-6,TRBJ2-7,CASSLGLADTSYEQYF
TRBV7-6,TRBJ2-7,CASSPRVFDEQYF
TRBV4-1,TRBJ2-7,CASSQDKVGGRYEQYF
TRBV27,TRBJ2-1,CASSFRAANEQFF
TRBV11-2,TRBJ2-1,CASVSSPDSEQFF
TRBV15,TRBJ2-7,CATSYRDVLFYEQYF
TRBV6-1,TRBJ2-5,CASVGAGSETQYF
TRBV6-2/TRBV6-3,TRBJ2-5,CASSKYRILAGLQETQYF
TRBV6-2/TRBV6-3,TRBJ2-5,CASSYPTETQYF
TRBV7-9,TRBJ2-2,CASSLDGQGPTGELFF
TRBV20-1,TRBJ2-7,CSAGGAGFSYEQYF
TRBV6-5,TRBJ1-2,CASSYAGGGYTF
TRBV4-1,TRBJ1-1,CASSQTVETEAFF
TRBV9,TRBJ2-3,CASSVNGNADTQYF
TRBV11-2,TRBJ2-4,CASSIGTSGRAIKNIQYF
TRBV9,TRBJ2-7,CASSANSGNEQYF